A single sample is the source of the 26 T cell receptor beta chains below, sequenced in a study of T-cell memory formation after mild COVID-19. MiXCR was run by TCRdb on the 5' RACE reads, yielding one entry per CDR3 protein. The repertoire holds 240,000 or so distinct CDR3 sequences, with approximately 10% as singletons. Material for sequencing was PBMCs or a T cell subset sorted from them (not recorded which). These receptors were taken from a man aged 18-30 years who had mild COVID-19 (a few samples of this study predate the infection). Cell type and time point are not known.

This clonotype was counted between two and nine times. The J gene is TRBJ2-2, the V gene TRBV5-5; 7 bases line up with TRBD2. This CDR3 comprises 16 residues. From germline, CDR1 is SGHKS and CDR2 YYEKEE (reference sequence). The ends lost 4 bases at V and 3 bases at J; junction bases unmatched: 9. CDR3 region: CASSDLGRGDTGELFF. CDR3 bases: TGTGCCAGCAGCGACCTGGGGAGGGGCGACACCGGGGAGCTGTTTTTT. Together with reference TRBV5-5 and TRBJ2-2, the CDR3 gives the full variable domain: DAGVTQSPTHLIKTRGQQVTLRCSPISGHKSVSWYQQVLGQGPQFIFQYYEKEERGRGNFPDRFSARQFPNYSSELNVNALLLGDSALYLCASSDLGRGDTGELFFGEGSRLTVL.

This clonotype was observed a few times. The chain is built from TRBV6-5 and TRBJ2-7; no clear D gene. The CDR3 is 13 residues long. Germline CDR1 and CDR2: MNHEY and SVGAGI. Trimming shortened V by 2 bases and J by 0 bases, and 5 bases separated the two germline ends. The CDR3: CASSYRHSYEQYF. The DNA for the CDR3 is TGTGCCAGCAGTTACCGACACTCCTACGAGCAGTACTTC.

The chain is built from TRBV4-1 and TRBJ2-1; either TRBD1 or TRBD2 may supply D (5 bases each). From germline, CDR1 is MGHRA and CDR2 YSYEKL. V lost 0 bases to trimming and J lost 6 bases, with 12 bases between them. The CDR3 sequence is 15 residues long. In nucleotides, the CDR3 is TGCGCCAGCAGCCAAGATTCGGGGACCATCAATGAGCAGTTCTTC. Its translation is CASSQDSGTINEQFF.

This clonotype was observed a few times. V and J are TRBV12-3 or TRBV12-4 and TRBJ2-2, with 7 positions matching TRBD1. The CDR3 loop spans 15 amino acids. V was clipped by 2 bases and J by 1 base; unmatched bases: 1. The CDR3 bases are TGTGCCAGCAGTTTAAGACAGGGGAACACCGGGGAGCTGTTTTTT. Translating it yields CASSLRQGNTGELFF.

The genes are TRBV5-6 and TRBJ2-3; D not certain. Trimming took 2 bases from V and 5 from J, leaving 24 bases between them. The CDR3 sequence is 18 residues long. Germline V gives CDR1 SGHDT, CDR2 YYEEEE. CDR3 sequence: CASSFTFVGPTVGDTQYF. CDR3 in DNA: TGTGCCAGCAGCTTTACGTTCGTAGGGCCAACGGTGGGAGATACGCAGTATTTT.

The rearrangement links TRBV7-9 to TRBJ2-2; D ambiguous. CDR3 size: 14 residues. CDR1 and CDR2 (germline): SEHNR, FQNEAQ (reference sequence). V was clipped by 2 bases and J by 3 bases, with 7 bases between them. CDR3 nucleotide sequence: TGTGCCAGCAGCTTAAGGGTTGACACCGGGGAGCTGTTTTTT. It encodes CASSLRVDTGELFF.

This clonotype was detected a few times. This rearrangement joins TRBV15 to TRBJ1-4; the match to TRBD1 covers 12 bases. J gave up 7 bases and V 5 bases, and 5 bases lay outside the gene matches. Germline CDR1 LNHNV, CDR2 YYDKDF (reference sequence). The CDR3 totals 15 residues. This CDR3 is CATSPGTGGVEKLFF. The DNA of the CDR3 is TGTGCCACCAGCCCGGGGACAGGGGGCGTTGAAAAACTGTTTTTT.

J is TRBJ1-6 and V is TRBV7-2, with D possibly matching TRBD1 (5 bases). V was trimmed by 0 bases and J by 9 bases, leaving 18 bases between them. The germline V gene has CDR1 SGHTA and CDR2 FQGNSA. This CDR3 comprises 17 residues. The CDR3 DNA is TGTGCCAGCAGCTTAGCGCCGATGGGGGGGGTGAGTTCACCCCTCCACTTT. Its protein is CASSLAPMGGVSSPLHF.

V and J are TRBV7-9 and TRBJ1-1; TRBD1 is a possible D gene (6 bases). Germline loops: CDR1 SEHNR, CDR2 FQNEAQ (reference sequence). This CDR3 comprises 12 residues. V was clipped by 5 bases and J by 11 bases, with 15 bases between them. CDR3 region: CASSPGQVFAFF. CDR3 nucleotide sequence: TGTGCCAGCAGCCCGGGACAAGTCTTCGCTTTCTTT.

This clonotype has ten or more counts. The chain links TRBV7-2 to TRBJ2-2; 7 bases map to TRBD2. This CDR3 comprises 15 residues. Germline V gives CDR1 SGHTA, CDR2 FQGNSA. With V trimmed by 6 bases and J by 6 bases, 10 bases remained unmatched. CDR3 DNA: TGTGCCAGCAGTCTTCGACTAGCCTTTGCCGGGGAGCTGTTTTTT. Amino acids: CASSLRLAFAGELFF. The full variable domain, rest sourced from reference TRBV7-2 and TRBJ2-2, is GAGVSQSPSNKVTEKGKDVELRCDPISGHTALYWYRQSLGQGLEFLIYFQGNSAPDKSGLPSDRFSAERTGGSVSTLTIQRTQQEDSAVYLCASSLRLAFAGELFFGEGSRLTVL.

The V call is TRBV7-3, the J call TRBJ2-5; tentative D call: TRBD1 (5 bases). The V and J ends lost 1 base and 5 bases respectively, with 17 bases between them. Germline CDR1 SGHTA, CDR2 FQGTGA. The CDR3 has 16 residues. The CDR3 DNA reads TGTGCCAGCAGCTTAAATGGGCAGGGCCCCGGGGAGACCCAGTACTTC. This gives the protein CASSLNGQGPGETQYF. Supplemented by reference TRBV7-3 and TRBJ2-5, the full variable domain reads GAGVSQTPSNKVTEKGKYVELRCDPISGHTALYWYRQSLGQGPEFLIYFQGTGAADDSGLPNDRFFAVRPEGSVSTLKIQRTERGDSAVYLCASSLNGQGPGETQYFGPGTRLLVL.

This clonotype was observed a few times. This rearrangement joins TRBV28 to TRBJ1-6; D not resolved. The CDR3 length is 14 residues. V was clipped by 0 bases and J by 8 bases, with 8 bases between them. Per the germline V gene, CDR1 is MDHEN and CDR2 is SYDVKM. The chain's CDR3 is CASSLWEEDSPLHF. The CDR3 DNA is TGTGCCAGCAGTTTATGGGAGGAGGATTCACCCCTCCACTTT. Together with reference TRBV28 and TRBJ1-6, the CDR3 gives the full variable domain: DVKVTQSSRYLVKRTGEKVFLECVQDMDHENMFWYRQDPGLGLRLIYFSYDVKMKEKGDIPEGYSVSREKKERFSLILESASTNQTSMYLCASSLWEEDSPLHFGNGTRLTVT.

The chain couples TRBV7-2 to TRBJ2-3; 7 nucleotides agree with TRBD2. J lost 5 bases, V lost 5 bases, and 13 bases had no gene match. The CDR3 sequence is 16 residues long. CDR1 and CDR2 (germline): SGHTA, FQGNSA. This chain's CDR3 is CASSVFGGGTVDTQYF. CDR3 DNA sequence: TGTGCCAGCAGCGTTTTTGGCGGGGGAACCGTAGATACGCAGTATTTT.

This clonotype was detected ten times or more. The chain links TRBV20-1 to TRBJ2-2, with D uncertain. CDR3 length equals 13 residues. V lost 1 base, J lost 5 bases, and 8 bases lay in between. Germline V gene sequence: CDR1 DFQATT, CDR2 SNEGSKA (reference sequence). Here the CDR3 DNA reads TGCAGTGCTAGAGGCCAGCCTACCGGGGAGCTGTTTTTT. Amino acid sequence: CSARGQPTGELFF.

The V and J genes are TRBV7-9 and TRBJ1-5; D remains unclear. The germline V gene encodes CDR1 SEHNR and CDR2 FQNEAQ (reference sequence). The CDR3 has 18 residues. Trimming left V 3 bases short and J 4 bases short, with 22 bases between. In nucleotides, the CDR3 is TGTGCCAGCAGCTTTTATATCGGTAGGGATGAAAAGAATCAGCCCCAGCATTTT. Its protein is CASSFYIGRDEKNQPQHF.

There are a few counts of this clonotype. The chain links TRBV5-1 to TRBJ1-4; 8 bases line up with TRBD1. The germline CDR1 and CDR2 sequences are SGHRS and YFSETQ. The J segment lost 5 bases and the V segment lost 5 bases, leaving 11 bases of the junction unmatched. CDR3 size: 16 residues. The CDR3 DNA sequence: TGCGCCAGCAGTTCACCCAGGGGGCGAGGGAATGAAAAACTGTTTTTT. This codes for CASSSPRGRGNEKLFF.

This clonotype came up a few times. The chain links TRBV6-5 to TRBJ2-2; possibly TRBD2 for D (6 bases). The V end was cut by 2 bases, the J end by 7 bases, with 14 bases between. Per the germline V gene, CDR1 is MNHEY and CDR2 is SVGAGI. This CDR3 has 15 amino acids. The CDR3 DNA sequence: TGTGCCAGCAGTTACATGTTCGGGGGTGGCGGGGAGCTGTTTTTT. This gives the protein CASSYMFGGGGELFF.

This clonotype came up a few times. V usage is TRBV5-4 and J usage is TRBJ1-2, with 7 bases aligning to TRBD1. In germline, CDR1 is SGHNT, CDR2 YYREEE (reference sequence). Trimming removed 4 bases from V and 7 bases from J; junction bases left unmatched: 13. The CDR3 runs 15 residues. The CDR3 region is CASSVGSRGESGYTF. DNA for the CDR3: TGTGCCAGCAGCGTTGGGTCCAGGGGGGAAAGTGGCTACACCTTC.

This clonotype has just a few counts. This sequence joins TRBV29-1 and TRBJ1-1; 11 bases are shared with TRBD1. V lost 7 bases and J lost 9; bases outside the gene matches: 4. The CDR3 runs 11 residues. The germline V gene has CDR1 SQVTM and CDR2 ANQGSEA. The CDR3 region has the DNA TGCAGCGCGGACAGGGGGCGGAAAGCTTTCTTT. Protein product: CSADRGRKAFF.

The rearrangement uses TRBV10-3 and TRBJ1-1, with 7 bases that match TRBD1. CDR1 is ENHRY and CDR2 is SYGVKD in the germline V gene. The CDR3 is 16 residues long. The V gene end was trimmed by 4 bases and the J gene end by 4 bases; junction bases not matched to a gene: 12. The DNA of the CDR3 is TGTGCCATCAGTGGTGAAGGGGGCGTTAAGGGCACTGAAGCTTTCTTT. It yields the protein CAISGEGGVKGTEAFF.

This clonotype came up many times. The CDR3 DNA reads TGTGCCAGCAGTTTAGGTGCCAGCACCGGGGAGCTGTTTTTT. As protein: CASSLGASTGELFF. This chain connects TRBV12-3 or TRBV12-4 to TRBJ2-2, with D hard to call. The V gene lost 1 base and the J gene lost 4 bases, with 7 bases spanning the gap. The CDR3 length is 14 residues.

This clonotype was seen many times. The V call is TRBV25-1, the J call TRBJ1-1, with 7 bases that match TRBD1. The CDR3 spans 11 residues. After removal of 8 bases from V and 4 bases from J, the junction contained 1 base not matched to a gene. The germline V gene encodes CDR1 MGHDK and CDR2 SYGVNS. The CDR3 protein is CASAGGTEAFF. The CDR3 nucleotides read TGTGCCAGCGCAGGGGGCACTGAAGCTTTCTTT.

The CDR3 bases are TGTGCCAGCAGACCCGGGGGTAGCTCCTACAATGAGCAGTTCTTC. This encodes CASRPGGSSYNEQFF. The rearrangement links TRBV2 to TRBJ2-1; the D gene is possibly TRBD2 (6 bases). The V end was cut by 6 bases, the J end by 0 bases, with 12 bases between. The CDR3 consists of 15 residues. Germline V gene sequence: CDR1 SNHLY, CDR2 FYNNEI.

This clonotype was detected ten times or more. The V call is TRBV5-1, the J call TRBJ2-3; no definite D call. The CDR3 sequence is 12 residues long. Germline CDR1 reads SGHRS; CDR2 reads YFSETQ. V lost 3 bases and J lost 5, with 7 bases in between. The CDR3 DNA reads TGCGCCAGCAGCTGGGCGGAAGATACGCAGTATTTT. Protein sequence: CASSWAEDTQYF.

The V call is TRBV7-8, the J call TRBJ2-6, with D tentatively TRBD2 (5 bases). Trimming shortened V by 8 bases and J by 4 bases, and 12 bases separated the two germline ends. The germline V gene encodes CDR1 SGHVS and CDR2 FQNEAQ. This CDR3 contains 14 residues. The CDR3 DNA is TGTGCCAGCTTCAAGAGGGCCGGGGCCAACGTCCTGACTTTC. This codes for CASFKRAGANVLTF.

This clonotype was detected many times. J is TRBJ2-1 and V is TRBV7-2; TRBD2 aligns across 8 bases. Trimming at V came to 3 bases and at J to 2 bases, leaving 3 bases not matched to a gene. The CDR3 length is 15 residues. Germline lookup yields CDR1 SGHTA and CDR2 FQGNSA. CDR3 amino acids: CASSFTGGTYNEQFF. CDR3 DNA sequence: TGTGCCAGCAGCTTTACGGGAGGGACCTACAATGAGCAGTTCTTC.